The T cell receptor (beta chain) under discussion was sequenced for a study of identical twins. General study points: The more abundant beta clonotypes in cord blood had fewer insertions, and memory repertoires did not show this. The study based its conclusions on cross-sectional statistical analysis and did not follow the same donors.

TCRdb passed the 5' RACE reads through MiXCR, listing each CDR3 protein once. The repertoire holds hundreds of thousands of distinct CDR3 sequences, with roughly 6% as singletons. This clonotype was counted at least ten times. The antigen remains undetermined. The CDR3 is 15 amino acids. CDR1 is MNHEY and CDR2 is SVGAGI in the germline V gene. Trimming pared 0 bases from V and 2 bases from J, leaving 9 bases between. Sequencing input: naive T cells sorted from blood. This rearrangement joins TRBV6-5 to TRBJ2-3; weak D call: TRBD2 (5 bases). This sequence was found in a young man in good health. The CDR3 nucleotides read TGTGCCAGCAGTTACTCGAAGACTACCACAGATACGCAGTATTTT. Residues: CASSYSKTTTDTQYF.